Given below is one T cell receptor (beta chain) in context. The antigen remains unidentified. J gave up 4 bases and V 1 base, and 6 bases lay outside the gene matches. Germline CDR1 reads SGHTA; CDR2 reads FQGTGA. The CDR3 sequence is 18 residues long. This sample is drawn from a study of Ad26.COV2.S vaccination and SARS-CoV-2 variants. Broader study findings: Once vaccination had occurred, spike-specific CD8+ and CD4+ T cell responses reportedly showed substantial breadth. Researchers reported similar non-spike TCR breadth in vaccine and placebo recipients.

The treatment denotes: around 19 received Ad26.COV2.S at low or high dose, single or two shots; several received placebo; per-sample allocation not given. Sampling was done on day 63 after the first vaccine or placebo injection. Measured with immunoSEQ multiplex PCR; TCRdb has only the in-frame clones, and not every one. The sample contains a few hundred thousand clones, 87% of which appear only once. This sample comprised peripheral blood, obtained in a trial of Ad26.COV2.S vaccine versus placebo. The sequence was collected from a person aged 18-60 years who received the Ad26.COV2.S COVID-19 vaccine or a placebo. The rearrangement links TRBV7-3 to TRBJ2-3, with 15 bases that match TRBD2. This CDR3 is CASSLIPGTSGGSDTQYF. The CDR3 DNA is TGTGCCAGCAGCTTAATACCCGGGACTAGCGGGGGGTCAGATACGCAGTATTTT.